This record concerns one TCR beta chain sequence. The antigen is undetermined. Donors were healthy HIV-negative adults without recently reported acute infections or vaccinations. These data come from a study of shared clonotypes between healthy human individuals. Germline trimming cut 6 bases from V and 4 bases from J; bases unmatched to any gene: 3. The V gene's germline CDR1 is MDHEN and CDR2 SYDVKM. The CDR3 is 13 amino acids. The table came from immunoSEQ multiplex PCR; TCRdb's copy has only in-frame clones and leaves some out. The sample shows 1 million to 1.2 million clones, approximately 80% of them seen only once. Findings and limits, study-wide: A few donors showed sharing of 4.5% to 5% of naive CD4 clonotypes.

The sequence was obtained from a man aged 18 to 30 in good health. Some clones in this sample may be carry-over from other donors' samples. The V gene is TRBV28, the J gene TRBJ2-7; 10 bases are a match to TRBD1. The sample was memory CD4+ T cells from PBMCs. Subset here: CD45RA-negative fraction. CDR3 sequence reads: CASRDRGEYEQYF. For the CDR3, the DNA is TGTGCCAGCAGGGACAGGGGGGAATACGAGCAGTACTTC.